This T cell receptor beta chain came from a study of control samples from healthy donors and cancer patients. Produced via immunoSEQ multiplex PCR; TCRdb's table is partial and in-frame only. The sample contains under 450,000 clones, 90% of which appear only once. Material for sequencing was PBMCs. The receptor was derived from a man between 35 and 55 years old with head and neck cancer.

The DNA for the CDR3 is TGTGCCAGCAGTGATTCTCTCAGGGGGCCGAGAAAAGATGAAGCTTTCTTT. Translated, it gives CASSDSLRGPRKDEAFF. The rearrangement joins TRBV2 to TRBJ1-1, with 8 positions matching TRBD1. CDR1 SNHLY and CDR2 FYNNEI come from the germline V gene. The V gene end was trimmed by 3 bases and the J gene end by 7 bases; junction bases not matched to a gene: 16. The CDR3 has 17 residues.